The 17 T cell receptor beta chains below were found in one sample sequenced in a study of blood T cell repertoires in COVID-19. Produced via immunoSEQ multiplex PCR; TCRdb's table is partial and in-frame only. In the table there are under 250,000 clones, over 65% of which are singletons. Sequencing was done on a sample of peripheral blood. The receptor source for this set is a woman aged 65 to 85 with active or convalescent COVID-19.

This chain joins TRBV5-1 and TRBJ1-1, with TRBD1 identical over 9 bases. From germline, CDR1 is SGHRS and CDR2 YFSETQ. After removal of 0 bases from V and 6 bases from J, the junction contained 6 bases not matched to a gene. This CDR3 is 15 amino acids long. CDR3 nucleotide sequence: TGCGCCAGCAGCTTGGGGGTAACAGGGGGCTCTGAAGCTTTCTTT. As protein: CASSLGVTGGSEAFF. Full variable domain (remainder filled in from reference TRBV5-1 and TRBJ1-1): KAGVTQTPRYLIKTRGQQVTLSCSPISGHRSVSWYQQTPGQGLQFLFEYFSETQRNKGNFPGRFSGRQFSNSRSEMNVSTLELGDSALYLCASSLGVTGGSEAFFGQGTRLTVV.

The chain carries TRBV5-1 and TRBJ1-1; 8 bases agree with TRBD1. CDR1 and CDR2 from the germline V gene are SGHRS and YFSETQ. The CDR3 spans 14 residues. The V and J ends lost 2 bases and 4 bases, in that order; junction bases with no gene match: 4. The CDR3 DNA reads as TGCGCCAGCAGCTTACAGGGGGAGGGCACTGAAGCTTTCTTT. Translation gives CASSLQGEGTEAFF.

CDR3 amino acids: CASSLAVTRHEKLFF. CDR3 DNA: TGCGCCAGCAGCTTGGCCGTGACAAGACATGAAAAACTGTTTTTT. The V gene is TRBV5-1, the J gene TRBJ1-4; D is unclear. In germline, CDR1 is SGHRS, CDR2 YFSETQ. The ends were cut back, 0 bases at V and 6 bases at J, with 12 bases in the middle. The CDR3 extends over 15 amino acids.

This chain joins TRBV6-6 and TRBJ1-1; D may be TRBD1 (5 bases). Germline assignment: CDR1 MNHNY and CDR2 SVGAGI (reference sequence). The V and J ends lost 7 bases and 5 bases respectively, with 11 bases between them. This CDR3 has 12 residues. The CDR3 loop reads CASTKGATEAFF. The CDR3, as DNA: TGTGCCAGCACCAAAGGGGCGACTGAAGCTTTCTTT.

The rearrangement joins TRBV6-6 to TRBJ2-3, with TRBD1 matching 9 bases. The J segment lost 0 bases and the V segment lost 6 bases, leaving 7 bases of the junction unmatched. Germline V lookup: CDR1 MNHNY, CDR2 SVGAGI (reference sequence). This CDR3 is built from 16 residues. The CDR3 spells CASSSGQGGSTDTQYF. CDR3 DNA sequence: TGTGCCAGCAGCTCGGGACAGGGAGGAAGCACAGATACGCAGTATTTT.

This clone was seen only once. The V gene is TRBV2, the J gene TRBJ2-5; D remains ambiguous. This CDR3 is 10 amino acids long. From germline, CDR1 is SNHLY and CDR2 FYNNEI. Trimming took off 8 bases at V and 2 bases at J, with 3 bases between the two ends. In DNA form, the CDR3 reads TGTGCCAGCTCACAAGAGACCCAGTACTTC. Protein: CASSQETQYF. The entire variable domain, with the rest obtained from reference TRBV2 and TRBJ2-5, is as follows: EPEVTQTPSHQVTQMGQEVILRCVPISNHLYFYWYRQILGQKVEFLVSFYNNEISEKSEIFDDQFSVERPDGSNFTLKIRSTKLEDSAMYFCASSQETQYFGPGTRLLVL.

V and J are TRBV14 and TRBJ1-6, with D possibly being TRBD1 (6 bases). V was trimmed by 2 bases and J by 7 bases, leaving 21 bases between them. Germline V gene sequence: CDR1 SGHDN, CDR2 FVKESK. CDR3 length equals 18 residues. In DNA, the CDR3 is TGTGCCAGCAGCCAAAATAGGTCGGGGGGCTATAGAAATTCACCCCTCCACTTT. Its translation is CASSQNRSGGYRNSPLHF.

This clone was observed a single time. The chain joins TRBV28 to TRBJ1-2; D not resolved. This CDR3 has 12 amino acids. The germline CDR1 and CDR2 sequences are MDHEN and SYDVKM. Trimming took off 6 bases at V and 7 bases at J, with 12 bases between the two ends. This CDR3 reads CASRMSGSGYTF. The CDR3 nucleotides read TGTGCCAGCAGAATGTCGGGGTCTGGCTACACCTTC.

A single count supports this clone. J is TRBJ2-1 and V is TRBV18, with 14 bases identical to TRBD2. Germline CDR1 KGHSH, CDR2 LQKENI. Trimming took 3 bases from V and 6 from J; bases not matched to a gene: 4. This CDR3 contains 16 residues. CDR3 sequence: CASSPPGLAGVNEQFF. The CDR3 region has the DNA TGTGCCAGCTCACCCCCGGGACTAGCGGGAGTCAATGAGCAGTTCTTC.

This clone appeared a few times. The chain is built from TRBV6-5 and TRBJ1-4, with 9 bases matching TRBD1. In germline, CDR1 is MNHEY, CDR2 SVGAGI. The J segment lost 8 bases and the V segment lost 4 bases, leaving 11 bases of the junction unmatched. The CDR3 totals 16 residues. CDR3 region: CASSSPGQGGREKLFF. The CDR3 DNA is TGTGCCAGCAGTTCCCCGGGACAGGGAGGAAGAGAAAAACTGTTTTTT.

This chain links TRBV5-1 with TRBJ2-5; 11 bases agree with TRBD1. J was trimmed by 3 bases and V by 4 bases; bases with no gene match: 2. The CDR3 totals 14 residues. The germline V gene has CDR1 SGHRS and CDR2 YFSETQ. In DNA form, the CDR3 reads TGCGCCAGCAGCATGGGACAGGGGGAAGAGACCCAGTACTTC. It codes for CASSMGQGEETQYF.

J is TRBJ1-1 and V is TRBV10-3, with TRBD1 matching 10 bases. Germline CDR1 ENHRY, CDR2 SYGVKD. The CDR3 covers 15 residues. Trimming at V came to 6 bases and at J to 3 bases, leaving 7 bases not matched to a gene. CDR3 nucleotides: TGTGCCATCAGGTCCGGGACAGGGGAGGACACTGAAGCTTTCTTT. As protein: CAIRSGTGEDTEAFF.

This clone was found a few times. The chain recombines TRBV6-5 with TRBJ2-1; 11 bases fit TRBD1. Germline CDR1 is MNHEY and CDR2 is SVGAGI. With 3 bases clipped from V and 2 bases from J, the junction kept 3 bases outside the gene matches. The CDR3 is made up of 16 amino acids. CDR3 protein: CASSYGGQGAYNEQFF. The CDR3 coding sequence is TGTGCCAGCAGTTATGGGGGACAGGGGGCCTACAATGAGCAGTTCTTC.

This chain uses TRBV30 with TRBJ1-5; D remains unclear. There are 14 residues in the CDR3. Trimming shortened V by 2 bases and J by 4 bases, and 12 bases separated the two germline ends. Looked up from germline, CDR1 is GTSNPN and CDR2 is SVGIG (reference sequence). The CDR3 nucleotides read TGTGCCTGGAGTAAAGAAGGAGGAAATCAGCCCCAGCATTTT. Translating it yields CAWSKEGGNQPQHF.

V usage is TRBV5-4 and J usage is TRBJ2-3; 10 nucleotides match TRBD1. Trimming removed 6 bases from V and 1 base from J; junction bases left unmatched: 8. Germline V gene data show CDR1 as SGHNT and CDR2 as YYREEE (reference sequence). The CDR3 length is 16 residues. The CDR3 DNA is TGTGCCAGCACCTCAGGTGGGACAGGGGGCACAGATACGCAGTATTTT. It is translated as CASTSGGTGGTDTQYF. The variable domain in full, with the rest retrieved from reference TRBV5-4 and TRBJ2-3, is ETGVTQSPTHLIKTRGQQVTLRCSSQSGHNTVSWYQQALGQGPQFIFQYYREEENGRGNFPPRFSGLQFPNYSSELNVNALELDDSALYLCASTSGGTGGTDTQYFGPGTRLTVL.

The V gene is TRBV5-6, the J gene TRBJ2-7, with D possibly matching TRBD1 (5 bases). The CDR3 has 14 amino acids. V lost 2 bases, J lost 7 bases, and 16 bases lay in between. Germline CDR1 is SGHDT and CDR2 is YYEEEE. CDR3 in DNA: TGTGCCAGCAGCTTTCTCTCGCAGGGTCGAGAGCAGTACTTC. Translated: CASSFLSQGREQYF. Based on the CDR3 plus reference TRBV5-6 and TRBJ2-7, the full variable domain is DAGVTQSPTHLIKTRGQQVTLRCSPKSGHDTVSWYQQALGQGPQFIFQYYEEEERQRGNFPDRFSGHQFPNYSSELNVNALLLGDSALYLCASSFLSQGREQYFGPGTRLTVT.

This clone was counted between two and nine times. The V gene is TRBV29-1, the J gene TRBJ1-5; D is perhaps TRBD1 (5 bases). Per germline, CDR1 SQVTM and CDR2 ANQGSEA. This CDR3 is 13 amino acids long. V was shortened by 6 bases and J by 6 bases, with 15 bases between the two germline ends. CDR3 bases: TGCAGCGTATGGGGGGGGTTGGGTCAGCCCCAGCATTTT. This sequence encodes CSVWGGLGQPQHF.